The sequence of this T cell receptor beta chain was determined in a study of long-term antiretroviral therapy in people with HIV. Study conclusions and caveats: Patients on ART gained diversity, which nonetheless stayed below transplant donor controls.

V was clipped by 2 bases and J by 3 bases, with 14 bases between them. Germline CDR1 and CDR2: SGHDT and YYEEEE. The CDR3 covers 16 residues. The run of the v3.0 immunoSEQ assay was at survey level. Using immunoSEQ multiplex PCR, the repertoire was profiled, and TCRdb retains in-frame clones only, with some absent. The profile covers nearly 20,000 clones, with 80% appearing a single time and about 10% taken by the ten largest. As for this clone: What it recognizes is unknown.

Each HIV participant was treated in the United States. The clonotype comes from a woman between 35 and 50 years old with HIV. Sequencing used unsorted PBMCs, obtained 0.2 years after starting antiretroviral therapy. The chain is built from TRBV5-6 and TRBJ2-2; no reliable D call. The CDR3 DNA sequence: TGTGCCAGCAGCTTTAGGTCCACAGCGTACACCGGGGAGCTGTTTTTT. It codes for CASSFRSTAYTGELFF.